The text below deals with one TCR beta chain. The target antigen is unknown. The data stem from a study of T cell therapy after organ transplantation. Study findings and constraints: Concurrent antirejection and antiviral drugs remain unassessed confounders.

Losses at the gene ends were 5 bases for V and 6 bases for J; bases not matched to a gene: 7. The CDR3 length is 15 residues. The germline V gene encodes CDR1 SEHNR and CDR2 FQNEAQ (reference sequence). TCRdb's table, derived via immunoSEQ multiplex PCR, lists solely in-frame clones and lacks some. The sample lists 51,000 or so clones; approximately 94% were seen once. The V gene is TRBV7-9, the J gene TRBJ2-2; 9 nucleotides line up with TRBD2. Sequences were derived from CD8+ T cells from blood, sampled before autologous CMV-specific T cell therapy. This clonotype originated in a human patient who had received a solid organ transplant and had CMV disease. CDR3 DNA sequence: TGTGCCAGCAGCCCCTTCGCGGGAGGGGCCGGGGAGCTGTTTTTT. This encodes CASSPFAGGAGELFF. Filled out from reference TRBV7-9 and TRBJ2-2, the complete variable domain reads DTGVSQNPRHKITKRGQNVTFRCDPISEHNRLYWYRQTLGQGPEFLTYFQNEAQLEKSRLLSDRFSAERPKGSFSTLEIQRTEQGDSAMYLCASSPFAGGAGELFFGEGSRLTVL.